This T cell receptor (beta chain) was identified in a study of blood T cell repertoires in COVID-19. About the research overall: Spain, Italy and the United States supplied samples that represented acute and convalescent COVID-19. PBMCs, B-cell-depleted T cells, or T cells were the source of the cDNA or gDNA that made up the material.

V lost 4 bases to trimming and J lost 7 bases; unmatched junction nucleotides: 15. Germline V lookup: CDR1 MNHNY, CDR2 SVGAGI (reference sequence). The CDR3 consists of 16 residues. In the original analysis: Amplification with reference gene primers provided the estimates of nucleated cell counts. Sequencing used immunoSEQ multiplex PCR; TCRdb keeps in-frame clones, though not all of them. The V and J calls and clone size are taken from that table; D and trimming were inferred from the DNA. The data hold under 450,000 clones, with over 65% observed a single time. The sequenced sample was peripheral blood. This receptor was taken from a human donor with acute or convalescent COVID-19. The donor label of this sample is uncertain. V and J are TRBV6-6 and TRBJ2-5; 7 bases align to TRBD2. CDR3 sequence reads: CASSFEAGPRGGTQYF. CDR3 sequence (DNA): TGTGCCAGCAGTTTCGAAGCGGGGCCCCGCGGGGGGACCCAGTACTTC.